This T cell receptor beta chain was identified in a study of T cell repertoires in cytomegalovirus infection. As for the study in general: Both CMV infection and a matching HLA type were indicated by public TCR beta signatures.

In this sample, this clonotype turned up a few times. TCRdb reprocessed the reads with MiXCR, giving one entry per CDR3 protein. The sample has more than 150,000 distinct CDR3 sequences; roughly 27% are singletons. The junction had 18 bases not matched to a gene; V was cut back by 8 bases and J by 3 bases. The CDR3 totals 20 residues. Germline V gene sequence: CDR1 SNHLY, CDR2 FYNNEI. This TCR derives from a human donor in good health (CMV status not recorded). Some clones in this sample may be carry-over from other donors' samples. Sequenced sample: PBMCs. The V and J genes are TRBV2 and TRBJ2-5; TRBD2 aligns across 16 bases. CDR3 loop: CASYLEGGTSGGAGEETQYF. CDR3 in DNA: TGTGCCAGCTACCTGGAAGGGGGGACTAGCGGGGGGGCTGGCGAAGAGACCCAGTACTTC.